These T cell receptor beta chains were read from a single sample in a study of beta chain features in type 1 diabetes. Data came from immunoSEQ multiplex PCR; TCRdb stores just in-frame clones and leaves some out. The table records around 340,000 clones, roughly a tenth of them present only once. Sequenced material: central memory CD4+ T cells from blood. These receptors all come from a man younger than 40 with type 1 diabetes. The CDR3 runs from the conserved cysteine through the conserved F or W. Clone size is shown for a subset of rows, as once, few, many or a class of expanded clone.

clone_size v_call cdr3_aa
- TRBV29-1 CSVGTSGVGNEQFF
few TRBV7-6 CASSSSSYEQYF
- TRBV28 CASNLGGALQGDSPLHF
- TRBV27 CASRGGRDQPQHF
few TRBV6-5 CASSYSRSRSYGYTF
- TRBV4-3 CASSQASGGASYNEQFF
few TRBV6-5 CASSSGYQKSPLHF
few TRBV7-7 CASSLNRFNQPQHF
- TRBV6-5 CASGHSNEQFF
- TRBV7-8 CASSRGGAGTDTQYF
- TRBV9 CASSVGGDNTEAFF
few TRBV6-1 CASKSGASNQPQHF
- TRBV5-6 CASSRLWDRLINYGYTF
- TRBV25-1 CASRGQDRYEQYF
- TRBV30 CAATVYAYEQYF
- TRBV2 CASSTSGQGGQPQHF
few TRBV6-5 CASSWGRSNQPQHF
few TRBV28 CASSLRGLGTDTQYF
few TRBV10-2 CASSGLAGSYNEQFF
- TRBV4-3 CASSHQDRGHNRSPLHF